This passage covers 28 T cell receptor beta chains from one sample sequenced in a study of T cells in localized non-small cell lung cancer. Using immunoSEQ multiplex PCR, the repertoire was profiled, and TCRdb retains in-frame clones only, with some absent. This repertoire shows approximately 21,000 clones, nearly 90% found once; its top ten account for 25% to 35%. This sample comprised peripheral blood mononuclear cells, obtained before any cancer treatment. The receptors here all came from a male donor aged 60 or older with stage II lung adenocarcinoma.

This chain uses TRBV9 with TRBJ2-1, with unresolved D. V was shortened by 0 bases and J by 3 bases, with 10 bases between the two germline ends. This CDR3 has 15 amino acids. Germline CDR1 SGDLS, CDR2 YYNGEE. CDR3 amino acids: CASSVDGDYYNEQFF. In DNA, the CDR3 is TGTGCCAGCAGCGTAGATGGGGATTACTACAATGAGCAGTTCTTC.

The DNA for the CDR3 is TGTGCCAGCAGTACTCGGAAGGGTGGTGAGCAGTTCTTC. It translates to CASSTRKGGEQFF. The V gene is TRBV6-5, the J gene TRBJ2-1; D gene uncertain. V shed 5 bases and J shed 9 bases, with 14 bases lying between them. This CDR3 spans 13 amino acids. The germline V gene has CDR1 MNHEY and CDR2 SVGAGI.

CDR3 nucleotides: TGCGCCAGCCGCAGGGGACAGCAAGAGACCCAGTACTTC. Amino acid sequence: CASRRGQQETQYF. The genes are TRBV5-1 and TRBJ2-5; 7 nucleotides agree with TRBD1. CDR3 length: 13 amino acids. V lost 7 bases, J lost 2 bases, and 5 bases stayed unmatched. The V gene's germline CDR1 is SGHRS and CDR2 YFSETQ.

This sequence joins TRBV6-4 and TRBJ2-5, with D perhaps TRBD2 (6 bases). Trimming cost V 8 bases and J 1 base, with 8 bases left between them. The germline CDR1 and CDR2 sequences are MRHNA and SNTAGT. The CDR3 has 12 amino acids. The CDR3 is CASAGSQETQYF. The CDR3 DNA sequence: TGTGCCAGCGCGGGAAGCCAAGAGACCCAGTACTTC.

The rearrangement uses TRBV18 and TRBJ2-5; TRBD1 agrees at 9 bases. This CDR3 has 14 residues. Trimming took 4 bases from V and 2 from J; bases not matched to a gene: 2. The germline CDR1 and CDR2 sequences are KGHSH and LQKENI. CDR3: CASSRDRAQETQYF. The CDR3 DNA is TGTGCCAGCTCACGGGACAGGGCTCAAGAGACCCAGTACTTC. Complete variable domain (other parts from reference TRBV18 and TRBJ2-5): NAGVMQNPRHLVRRRGQEARLRCSPMKGHSHVYWYRQLPEEGLKFMVYLQKENIIDESGMPKERFSAEFPKEGPSILRIQQVVRGDSAAYFCASSRDRAQETQYFGPGTRLLVL.

The chain joins TRBV11-2 to TRBJ2-3; D not certain. The germline V gene has CDR1 SGHAT and CDR2 FQNNGV. With 2 bases removed from V and 6 bases from J, the gap between germline ends came to 12 bases. CDR3 length: 14 residues. The CDR3 sequence: CASSLTGGKDTQYF. The CDR3 coding sequence is TGTGCCAGCAGCTTAACGGGTGGGAAGGATACGCAGTATTTT. Supplemented by reference TRBV11-2 and TRBJ2-3, the full variable domain reads EAGVAQSPRYKIIEKRQSVAFWCNPISGHATLYWYQQILGQGPKLLIQFQNNGVVDDSQLPKDRFSAERLKGVDSTLKIQPAKLEDSAVYLCASSLTGGKDTQYFGPGTRLTVL.

The chain combines TRBV9 with TRBJ1-1, with TRBD1 as a possible D gene (5 bases). V lost 0 bases and J lost 1, with 10 bases in between. CDR1 and CDR2 from the germline V gene are SGDLS and YYNGEE. This CDR3 region has 15 residues. CDR3 coding DNA: TGTGCCAGCAGCGTAGAAGGGGTAGGGAACACTGAAGCTTTCTTT. This encodes CASSVEGVGNTEAFF.

This sequence joins TRBV5-1 and TRBJ1-5; possible D gene TRBD1, 6 bases. Germline V gene sequence: CDR1 SGHRS, CDR2 YFSETQ. Trimming shortened V by 4 bases and J by 7 bases, and 18 bases separated the two germline ends. This CDR3 contains 15 residues. This chain's CDR3 is CASSPGGRVSQPQHF. The CDR3 region has the DNA TGCGCCAGCAGCCCGGGGGGGCGGGTTAGCCAGCCCCAGCATTTT.

The V and J genes are TRBV5-1 and TRBJ2-3, with 10 bases lining up with TRBD1. The CDR3 extends over 15 amino acids. Germline assignment: CDR1 SGHRS and CDR2 YFSETQ. J gave up 2 bases and V 3 bases, and 3 bases lay outside the gene matches. CDR3 sequence (DNA): TGCGCCAGCAGCTCCGGGACAGGGGTCACAGATACGCAGTATTTT. This gives the protein CASSSGTGVTDTQYF.

V and J are TRBV5-1 and TRBJ1-1; 8 nucleotides agree with TRBD1. Trimming cost V 5 bases and J 0 bases; bases outside gene matches: 9. The CDR3 consists of 16 residues. CDR1 SGHRS and CDR2 YFSETQ come from the germline V gene. As DNA, the CDR3 is TGCGCCAGCAGACGTTCACGGACAGGGATGAACACTGAAGCTTTCTTT. This sequence encodes CASRRSRTGMNTEAFF.

Only one count was recorded for this clone. Here the CDR3 reads CASSTTTGEAFF. For the CDR3, the DNA is TGTGCCAGTAGTACCACAACAGGGGAAGCTTTCTTT. The chain links TRBV19 to TRBJ1-1; D is perhaps TRBD1 (6 bases). V was clipped by 4 bases and J by 8 bases, with 11 bases between them. The CDR3 consists of 12 residues. CDR1 and CDR2 from the germline V gene are LNHDA and SQIVND (reference sequence).

The chain employs TRBV7-9 and TRBJ2-7, with 8 bases identical to TRBD2. This CDR3 is built from 16 residues. V lost 5 bases, J lost 3 bases, and 12 bases stayed unmatched. Germline CDR1 and CDR2: SEHNR and FQNEAQ (reference sequence). The CDR3, as DNA: TGTGCCAGCAGCCTTAAATTAGCGGGGCGGAACTACGAGCAGTACTTC. It is translated as CASSLKLAGRNYEQYF.

This rearrangement joins TRBV7-9 to TRBJ2-5; D gene uncertain. With 5 bases removed from V and 6 bases from J, the gap between germline ends came to 10 bases. This CDR3 has 12 residues. Germline CDR1 reads SEHNR; CDR2 reads FQNEAQ (reference sequence). CDR3 protein: CASSQRGQTQYF. CDR3 sequence (DNA): TGTGCCAGCAGCCAACGTGGACAGACCCAGTACTTC.

The chain employs TRBV19 and TRBJ2-1; D remains unclear. The CDR3 is made up of 14 amino acids. V lost 4 bases and J lost 5, with 12 bases in between. Germline CDR1 and CDR2: LNHDA and SQIVND (reference sequence). For the CDR3, the DNA is TGTGCCAGTAGTAACTTCGAGGTCCACAATGAGCAGTTCTTC. Translated, it gives CASSNFEVHNEQFF.

CDR3 loop: CASSLAGTDTQYF. CDR3 DNA sequence: TGTGCCAGCAGCTTAGCCGGCACAGATACGCAGTATTTT. The chain couples TRBV11-3 to TRBJ2-3; D is unclear. Germline V CDR1 and CDR2: SGHNT, YENEEA. The CDR3 contains 13 residues. V lost 1 base, J lost 1 base, and 3 bases lay in between.

The J gene is TRBJ2-7, the V gene TRBV7-9; D possibly uses TRBD1 or TRBD2 (6 bases each). The CDR3 sequence is 18 residues long. Germline CDR1 SEHNR, CDR2 FQNEAQ (reference sequence). With 7 bases removed from V and 2 bases from J, the gap between germline ends came to 27 bases. The CDR3 DNA follows: TGTGCCAGCATCCCCGATTCAGCCTGGGGGGCTAAGACCTACGAGCAGTACTTC. The encoded protein is CASIPDSAWGAKTYEQYF. Combining the CDR3 with reference TRBV7-9 and TRBJ2-7 gives the whole variable domain DTGVSQNPRHKITKRGQNVTFRCDPISEHNRLYWYRQTLGQGPEFLTYFQNEAQLEKSRLLSDRFSAERPKGSFSTLEIQRTEQGDSAMYLCASIPDSAWGAKTYEQYFGPGTRLTVT.

This chain uses TRBV19 with TRBJ2-1, with 7 bases that match TRBD1. V shed 4 bases, J shed 8 bases, and the junction held 11 bases outside the gene matches. CDR1 and CDR2 (germline): LNHDA, SQIVND (reference sequence). The CDR3 is made up of 15 amino acids. The CDR3 DNA reads as TGTGCCAGTAGTACACAGGGGAATTGGAACCATGAGCAGTTCTTC. This codes for CASSTQGNWNHEQFF.

The chain has TRBV2 and TRBJ2-7, with TRBD2 identical over 8 bases. Per germline, CDR1 SNHLY and CDR2 FYNNEI. V shed 8 bases, J shed 1 base, and the junction held 7 bases outside the gene matches. This CDR3 has 14 residues. CDR3 protein: CASGPGGGSYEQYF. Here the CDR3 DNA reads TGTGCCAGCGGACCCGGGGGGGGTTCCTACGAGCAGTACTTC.

The chain couples TRBV5-4 to TRBJ2-3; D not certain. Germline V CDR1 and CDR2: SGHNT, YYREEE (reference sequence). This CDR3 has 13 residues. Deletions cut 4 bases from V and 4 bases from J, with 10 bases between. The CDR3 spells CASSNIEADTQYF. For the CDR3, the DNA is TGTGCCAGCAGCAATATCGAGGCAGATACGCAGTATTTT.

The V gene is TRBV2, the J gene TRBJ1-1; D may be TRBD1 (5 bases). The CDR3 extends over 12 amino acids. Germline CDR1 SNHLY, CDR2 FYNNEI. DNA for the CDR3: TGTGCAGATACGGGGGGAGGGACTGAAGCTTTCTTT. This gives the protein CADTGGGTEAFF. Looking up the rest from reference TRBV2 and TRBJ1-1 gives the full variable domain: EPEVTQTPSHQVTQMGQEVILRCVPISNHLYFYWYRQILGQKVEFLVSFYNNEISEKSEIFDDQFSVERPDGSNFTLKIRSTKLEDSAMYFCADTGGGTEAFFGQGTRLTVV.

The rearrangement uses TRBV11-2 and TRBJ2-1, with D uncertain. CDR3 length: 13 amino acids. Per the germline V gene, CDR1 is SGHAT and CDR2 is FQNNGV. V dropped 1 base and J dropped 7 bases, with 8 bases sitting between them. The CDR3 coding sequence is TGTGCCAGCAGCTTAGGGTCTAATAATGAGCAGTTCTTC. This encodes CASSLGSNNEQFF. Together with reference TRBV11-2 and TRBJ2-1, the CDR3 gives the full variable domain: EAGVAQSPRYKIIEKRQSVAFWCNPISGHATLYWYQQILGQGPKLLIQFQNNGVVDDSQLPKDRFSAERLKGVDSTLKIQPAKLEDSAVYLCASSLGSNNEQFFGPGTRLTVL.

For the CDR3, the DNA is TGTGCCAGCTCCCCTTTGGGGTCGGCTTACGAGCAGTACTTC. This sequence encodes CASSPLGSAYEQYF. The chain couples TRBV6-1 to TRBJ2-7; D gene unclear. CDR1 and CDR2 (germline): MNHNS, SASEGT. CDR3 length equals 14 residues. Trimming cost V 8 bases and J 4 bases, with 18 bases left between them.

This chain uses TRBV15 with TRBJ2-7, with TRBD2 identical over 14 bases. CDR3 length equals 17 residues. Germline V gene lookup returns CDR1 LNHNV and CDR2 YYDKDF (reference sequence). V shed 3 bases and J 1 base; nucleotides not matched to a gene: 5. CDR3 region: CATSRTSGRAFSYEQYF. CDR3 in DNA: TGTGCCACCAGCAGGACTAGCGGGAGGGCCTTTTCCTACGAGCAGTACTTC.

The chain joins TRBV28 to TRBJ2-3, with 9 positions matching TRBD2. V lost 10 bases, J lost 9 bases, and 11 bases stayed unmatched. The CDR3 loop spans 13 amino acids. The V gene's germline CDR1 is MDHEN and CDR2 SYDVKM. Here the CDR3 DNA reads TGTGCCACCGTCGCTAGCGGGGAGGGGACGCAGTATTTT. Translated: CATVASGEGTQYF. Drawing the rest from reference TRBV28 and TRBJ2-3, the complete variable domain is DVKVTQSSRYLVKRTGEKVFLECVQDMDHENMFWYRQDPGLGLRLIYFSYDVKMKEKGDIPEGYSVSREKKERFSLILESASTNQTSMYLCATVASGEGTQYFGPGTRLTVL.

The CDR3 bases are TGTGCCAGCAGCCCTCGACGGCAGCTAGCCAAAAACATTCAGTACTTC. This codes for CASSPRRQLAKNIQYF. The V gene is TRBV5-6, the J gene TRBJ2-4; D is unclear. V was pared by 4 bases and J by 0 bases, with 14 bases between. The CDR3 covers 16 residues. The germline V gene has CDR1 SGHDT and CDR2 YYEEEE.

This clone is termed medium-sized. Other nucleotide sequences in the sample specify the same CDR3. V gene TRBV28 combines with J gene TRBJ1-5; D remains unclear. The length of the CDR3 is 12 residues. Trimming shortened V by 5 bases and J by 7 bases, and 9 bases separated the two germline ends. Germline V gene sequence: CDR1 MDHEN, CDR2 SYDVKM. CDR3 loop: CASSDWRQPQHF. The CDR3 region has the DNA TGTGCCAGCAGTGACTGGCGGCAGCCCCAGCATTTT.

CDR3 loop: CASSLGLASEDTQYF. CDR3 DNA sequence: TGTGCCAGCAGCTTGGGACTAGCGAGCGAAGATACGCAGTATTTT. The rearrangement uses TRBV11-3 and TRBJ2-3; 10 bases fit TRBD2. From germline, CDR1 is SGHNT and CDR2 YENEEA. V lost 3 bases to trimming and J lost 5 bases; unmatched junction nucleotides: 5. The CDR3 sequence is 15 residues long.

The chain uses TRBV5-1 and TRBJ1-2; D unresolved. Germline-derived CDR1 and CDR2 are SGHRS and YFSETQ. This CDR3 is 13 amino acids long. V lost 3 bases and J lost 2, with 8 bases in between. CDR3 bases: TGCGCCAGCAGCTCCGGTCGGAACTATGGCTACACCTTC. Protein: CASSSGRNYGYTF.